This TCR beta chain was sequenced during a study of cytomegalovirus exposure and HLA in healthy donors. PCR was performed using 60 Vbeta and 13 Jbeta primers. Generated by immunoSEQ multiplex PCR, the TCRdb table keeps only in-frame clones and is missing some. Its listing shows fewer than 150,000 clones. Regarding the study as a whole: It was shown in a later analysis that HLA-associated TCR beta chains were more clonally expanded than other, equally common chains.

About this clone: The antigen is not known.

Trimming took off 10 bases at V and 0 bases at J, with 15 bases between the two ends. Per the germline V gene, CDR1 is ENHRY and CDR2 is SYGVKD. The CDR3 is 14 amino acids. Sequencing input: PBMCs. This receptor was identified in a woman aged 55-75 years in good health and CMV-seronegative. The V gene is TRBV10-3, the J gene TRBJ2-5; D might be TRBD1 (6 bases). This chain's CDR3 is CATGPRQDQETQYF. For the CDR3, the DNA is TGTGCCACGGGCCCTAGACAGGACCAAGAGACCCAGTACTTC.